The 30 T cell receptor beta chains reported below all come from one sample, sequenced in a study of blood T cells in healthy people across ages. Together with a sample-barcoded 5' primer, a J-beta primer mix was included in a second PCR lasting about 6 to 11 cycles. One entry per CDR3 protein, called by TCRdb with MiXCR from the 5' RACE reads. Of roughly 800,000 distinct CDR3 sequences listed, 55% to 75% are singletons. Input material: blood. These receptors were collected from a man aged 25 to 40 in good health.

This chain connects TRBV4-1 to TRBJ1-2, with D uncertain. The V and J ends lost 0 bases and 7 bases respectively, with 9 bases between them. The CDR3 consists of 13 residues. Germline-derived CDR1 and CDR2 are MGHRA and YSYEKL. CDR3 nucleotide sequence: TGCGCCAGCAGCCAAGATACAGAGCTTGGCTACACCTTC. This translates into CASSQDTELGYTF.

The V gene is TRBV7-2, the J gene TRBJ2-7; 12 positions match TRBD2. The CDR3 loop spans 14 amino acids. CDR1 is SGHTA, CDR2 FQGNSA, per germline. Unmatched junction bases numbered 5, after V lost 5 bases and J lost 6 bases. CDR3 sequence: CASSRLAGVGEQYF. As DNA, the CDR3 is TGTGCCAGCAGCCGACTAGCGGGAGTGGGCGAGCAGTACTTC.

This clonotype was observed many times. The J gene is TRBJ2-1, the V gene TRBV4-2; TRBD1 matches at 7 bases. The J segment lost 7 bases and the V segment lost 3 bases, leaving 9 bases of the junction unmatched. From germline, CDR1 is LGHNA and CDR2 YNFKEQ. The CDR3 covers 15 residues. The CDR3 DNA sequence: TGTGCCAGCAGCCATGAGGGGGCCAACGGTAATGAGCAGTTCTTC. The encoded protein is CASSHEGANGNEQFF.

CDR3 amino acids: CASSPGTAREQYF. The DNA of the CDR3 is TGTGCCAGCAGTCCAGGGACAGCGAGGGAGCAGTACTTC. This chain connects TRBV6-5 to TRBJ2-7, with 7 bases identical to TRBD1. The CDR3 runs 13 residues. V shed 5 bases and J 7 bases; nucleotides not matched to a gene: 8. Germline V gene lookup returns CDR1 MNHEY and CDR2 SVGAGI.

The table lists this clonotype with many counts. This chain connects TRBV29-1 to TRBJ2-5, with D possibly TRBD2 on 6 matching bases. Looked up from germline, CDR1 is SQVTM and CDR2 is ANQGSEA. The CDR3 is 12 residues long. V was pared by 7 bases and J by 3 bases, with 12 bases between. The CDR3 reads CSGRTMEETQYF. CDR3 DNA: TGCAGCGGTCGGACTATGGAAGAGACCCAGTACTTC.

This chain connects TRBV12-3 or TRBV12-4 to TRBJ1-6; 8 nucleotides agree with TRBD1. CDR3 length: 13 amino acids. J gave up 6 bases and V 7 bases, and 2 bases lay outside the gene matches. As DNA, the CDR3 is TGTGCCAGCACTGGACAGGGTAATTCACCCCTCCACTTT. Its translation is CASTGQGNSPLHF.

The chain carries TRBV12-3 or TRBV12-4 and TRBJ1-6; maybe TRBD1 (5 bases). V was clipped by 3 bases and J by 6 bases, with 12 bases between them. The length of the CDR3 is 15 residues. The DNA of the CDR3 is TGTGCCAGCAGTTTCCAGGGTGTTGGTAATTCACCCCTCCACTTT. This codes for CASSFQGVGNSPLHF.

V and J are TRBV24-1 and TRBJ2-3, with TRBD2 matching over 10 bases. Germline CDR1 and CDR2: KGHDR and SFDVKD. V lost 6 bases and J lost 6; bases outside the gene matches: 8. There are 15 residues in the CDR3. Here the CDR3 DNA reads TGTGCCACCAGTAGGGGGCTAGCGGGAGATGATACGCAGTATTTT. Its protein product is CATSRGLAGDDTQYF.

This clonotype was counted only a few times. The chain uses TRBV6-2 or TRBV6-3 and TRBJ1-5; 10 nucleotides match TRBD1. CDR1 and CDR2 (germline): MNHEY, SVGEGT. Unmatched junction bases numbered 8, after V lost 2 bases and J lost 4 bases. The length of the CDR3 is 17 residues. The CDR3 spells CASSYVLGTGVNQPQHF. In DNA, the CDR3 is TGTGCCAGCAGTTACGTGTTGGGGACAGGGGTGAATCAGCCCCAGCATTTT.

The chain has TRBV12-5 and TRBJ2-1; tentatively, D is TRBD1 (6 bases). The CDR3 consists of 13 residues. V was clipped by 5 bases and J by 4 bases, with 9 bases between them. Germline values: CDR1 LGHNT, CDR2 FRNRAP. The CDR3 region is CASGVQGYNEQFF. The CDR3 nucleotides are TGTGCTAGTGGTGTACAGGGATACAATGAGCAGTTCTTC.

This clonotype has only one observation. The genes are TRBV30 and TRBJ2-1; a weak D match, TRBD2 (6 bases). This CDR3 is 14 amino acids long. V shed 4 bases and J shed 2 bases, with 12 bases lying between them. Per germline, CDR1 GTSNPN and CDR2 SVGIG (reference sequence). The CDR3 sequence: CAWKGWGAYNEQFF. The CDR3 bases are TGTGCCTGGAAAGGGTGGGGGGCCTACAATGAGCAGTTCTTC.

This clonotype was detected a few times. Here the CDR3 reads CASSGSSGANVLTF. The CDR3 DNA sequence: TGTGCCAGCTCTGGCTCCTCTGGGGCCAACGTCCTGACTTTC. This chain joins TRBV7-2 and TRBJ2-6; no clear D. This CDR3 contains 14 residues. The ends were cut back, 8 bases at V and 0 bases at J, with 8 bases in the middle. Germline CDR1 SGHTA, CDR2 FQGNSA. Drawing the rest from reference TRBV7-2 and TRBJ2-6, the complete variable domain is GAGVSQSPSNKVTEKGKDVELRCDPISGHTALYWYRQSLGQGLEFLIYFQGNSAPDKSGLPSDRFSAERTGGSVSTLTIQRTQQEDSAVYLCASSGSSGANVLTFGAGSRLTVL.

V gene TRBV7-8 combines with J gene TRBJ2-7; TRBD2 matches at 14 bases. Judging by the DNA end, TRBJ2-5 fits better; the J call may be wrong. There are 17 residues in the CDR3. The germline V gene encodes CDR1 SGHVS and CDR2 FQNEAQ. The CDR3 nucleotides read TGTGCCAGCAGCACCAGACTAGCGGGGGGGCCGGTGGAGACCCAGTACTTC. This gives the protein CASSTRLAGGPVETQYF.

The gene calls are TRBV12-3 or TRBV12-4 and TRBJ2-3, with 7 bases lining up with TRBD2. Trimming cost V 7 bases and J 2 bases; bases outside gene matches: 12. This CDR3 has 16 amino acids. CDR3 in amino acids: CASIWGRGVSTDTQYF. The CDR3 DNA reads TGTGCCAGCATTTGGGGTCGGGGGGTTTCCACAGATACGCAGTATTTT.

The V and J genes are TRBV9 and TRBJ2-1; perhaps TRBD2 as D (7 bases). In germline, CDR1 is SGDLS, CDR2 YYNGEE. The CDR3 is 17 amino acids. V dropped 4 bases and J dropped 7 bases, with 24 bases sitting between them. CDR3 sequence reads: CASSSPHTGEGGNEQFF. CDR3 in DNA: TGTGCCAGCAGCTCCCCCCACACCGGGGAGGGGGGGAATGAGCAGTTCTTC.

This clonotype was recorded a few times. The chain has TRBV11-2 and TRBJ2-1; 7 bases fit TRBD2. The CDR3 extends over 15 amino acids. Looked up from germline, CDR1 is SGHAT and CDR2 is FQNNGV. Trimming at V came to 3 bases and at J to 7 bases, leaving 9 bases not matched to a gene. CDR3 coding DNA: TGTGCCAGCAGCTTCCAGTGGGGGGGGATGAATGAGCAGTTCTTC. Encoded protein: CASSFQWGGMNEQFF.

V is TRBV20-1 and J is TRBJ2-7; the D call may be TRBD1 or TRBD2 (6 bases each). The CDR3 has 13 amino acids. Looked up from germline, CDR1 is DFQATT and CDR2 is SNEGSKA (reference sequence). Trimming cost V 3 bases and J 4 bases, with 13 bases left between them. The CDR3 spells CSARTGGNYEQYF. The CDR3 DNA reads TGCAGTGCTAGGACAGGAGGGAATTACGAGCAGTACTTC.

This clonotype was seen a few times. The rearrangement links TRBV20-1 to TRBJ2-1, with 10 positions matching TRBD2. This CDR3 comprises 16 residues. The ends lost 5 bases at V and 0 bases at J; junction bases unmatched: 7. Germline V gives CDR1 DFQATT, CDR2 SNEGSKA (reference sequence). This chain's CDR3 is CSAWRSGGVSYNEQFF. The CDR3, as DNA: TGCAGTGCTTGGAGGAGCGGGGGGGTCTCCTACAATGAGCAGTTCTTC.

V gene TRBV20-1 combines with J gene TRBJ1-1; D is ambiguous. CDR1 and CDR2 (germline): DFQATT, SNEGSKA (reference sequence). The CDR3 runs 16 residues. Written as DNA, the CDR3 is TGCAGCGCCAGATTCTCACTTTCTACCATGAACACTGAAGCTTTCTTT. This encodes CSARFSLSTMNTEAFF.

CDR3 sequence (DNA): TGTGCCACCAGCAGAGATTCTTTTTTGAGTGGGTACGAGCAGTACTTC. This encodes CATSRDSFLSGYEQYF. V usage is TRBV15 and J usage is TRBJ2-7; D uncertain. Trimming left V 0 bases short and J 4 bases short, with 16 bases between. Germline V gives CDR1 LNHNV, CDR2 YYDKDF (reference sequence). This CDR3 comprises 16 residues.

This rearrangement joins TRBV2 to TRBJ2-1, with 11 bases that match TRBD2. This CDR3 comprises 16 residues. V lost 4 bases and J lost 2; bases outside the gene matches: 4. Germline values: CDR1 SNHLY, CDR2 FYNNEI. CDR3 DNA sequence: TGTGCCAGCAGTGGCGCGACTAGCGGGACCTACAATGAGCAGTTCTTC. It yields the protein CASSGATSGTYNEQFF.

The chain has TRBV28 and TRBJ1-2; D gene ambiguous. CDR1 is MDHEN, CDR2 SYDVKM, per germline. Between the trimmed V and J ends, which lost 11 bases and 7 bases, there was a span of 17 bases. This CDR3 is built from 12 residues. The CDR3 protein is CALSSLGIGYTF. CDR3 in DNA: TGTGCCTTATCCTCCCTCGGAATTGGCTACACCTTC.

CDR3 nucleotides: TGTGCCAGCGGGGACATTCCTAACTATGGCTACACCTTC. It encodes CASGDIPNYGYTF. V is TRBV6-2 or TRBV6-3 and J is TRBJ1-2; perhaps TRBD1 as D (6 bases). Trimming took off 8 bases at V and 0 bases at J, with 10 bases between the two ends. This CDR3 is built from 13 residues. Germline V gene lookup returns CDR1 MNHEY and CDR2 SVGEGT.

The table lists this clonotype with a few counts. The chain employs TRBV29-1 and TRBJ2-7, with 12 bases aligning to TRBD2. The CDR3 loop spans 14 amino acids. Per the germline V gene, CDR1 is SQVTM and CDR2 is ANQGSEA. Losses at the gene ends were 6 bases for V and 5 bases for J; bases not matched to a gene: 8. For the CDR3, the DNA is TGCAGCGTCCAGCGACTAGCGGGAGACAACGAGCAGTACTTC. It specifies CSVQRLAGDNEQYF.

This clonotype showed up just once. The V gene is TRBV10-3, the J gene TRBJ2-7; 11 bases match TRBD2. V lost 6 bases, J lost 4 bases, and 2 bases stayed unmatched. Germline-derived CDR1 and CDR2 are ENHRY and SYGVKD. The CDR3 is 13 amino acids. As DNA, the CDR3 is TGTGCCATCAGGACTAGCGGGGCTTACGAGCAGTACTTC. Translating gives CAIRTSGAYEQYF.

This clonotype has more than one count but fewer than ten. The chain recombines TRBV5-1 with TRBJ2-7, with D possibly matching TRBD1 (6 bases). V was clipped by 1 base and J by 2 bases, with 10 bases between them. CDR3 size: 14 residues. Germline CDR1 reads SGHRS; CDR2 reads YFSETQ. This chain's CDR3 is CASSLTGHPYEQYF. The CDR3 bases are TGCGCCAGCAGCTTGACGGGACACCCCTACGAGCAGTACTTC.

The chain joins TRBV4-1 to TRBJ2-1; TRBD2 aligns across 12 bases. This CDR3 region has 15 residues. Trimming cost V 4 bases and J 9 bases; bases outside gene matches: 7. Per germline, CDR1 MGHRA and CDR2 YSYEKL. The CDR3 reads CASSPGGLAGSEQFF. The CDR3 DNA sequence: TGCGCCAGCAGCCCCGGTGGACTAGCGGGGAGTGAGCAGTTCTTC.

Only a few counts were recorded for this clonotype. The rearrangement joins TRBV5-6 to TRBJ1-2; the match to TRBD1 covers 9 bases. This CDR3 has 14 residues. V gave up 5 bases and J gave up 8 bases; unmatched junction bases: 10. Germline CDR1 reads SGHDT; CDR2 reads YYEEEE. The CDR3 DNA sequence: TGTGCCAGCAGGCGTACAGGGGGCCAGAGGGGCTACACCTTC. As protein: CASRRTGGQRGYTF. The complete variable domain, with remaining parts taken from reference TRBV5-6 and TRBJ1-2, reads DAGVTQSPTHLIKTRGQQVTLRCSPKSGHDTVSWYQQALGQGPQFIFQYYEEEERQRGNFPDRFSGHQFPNYSSELNVNALLLGDSALYLCASRRTGGQRGYTFGSGTRLTVV.

The V and J genes are TRBV7-2 and TRBJ2-1, with D hard to call. Deletions cut 8 bases from V and 5 bases from J, with 16 bases between. The germline V gene has CDR1 SGHTA and CDR2 FQGNSA. The CDR3 runs to 14 residues. The CDR3: CASRLGYENNEQFF. CDR3 bases: TGTGCCAGCCGACTGGGATACGAAAACAATGAGCAGTTCTTC.

This clonotype was recorded once. The rearrangement links TRBV11-2 to TRBJ2-3, with 11 bases lining up with TRBD2. Germline V gene lookup returns CDR1 SGHAT and CDR2 FQNNGV. This CDR3 comprises 16 residues. The J segment lost 3 bases and the V segment lost 8 bases, leaving 10 bases of the junction unmatched. In DNA form, the CDR3 reads TGTGCCAGCCGGGGGAGGACTAGCGGGCGTACAGATACGCAGTATTTT. This encodes CASRGRTSGRTDTQYF. Drawing the rest from reference TRBV11-2 and TRBJ2-3, the complete variable domain is EAGVAQSPRYKIIEKRQSVAFWCNPISGHATLYWYQQILGQGPKLLIQFQNNGVVDDSQLPKDRFSAERLKGVDSTLKIQPAKLEDSAVYLCASRGRTSGRTDTQYFGPGTRLTVL.